The rows below give T cell receptor beta chains drawn from one sample of a study of cytomegalovirus exposure and HLA in healthy donors. The data were produced by immunoSEQ multiplex PCR, yet TCRdb's version contains in-frame clones alone and is incomplete. The repertoire holds under 200,000 clones, with approximately 77% as singletons. What was sequenced was PBMCs. These receptors were collected from a man between 45 and 60 years old in good health and CMV-seropositive. The CDR3 runs from the conserved cysteine through the conserved F or W. A D gene is named only where the DNA matches it firmly. Expanded clones get a size class; other rows say once, few or many, or leave the size out.

clone size: NA
D gene: NA
V gene: TRBV10-2
CDR3 protein: CASNPTSWADTQYF

clone size: NA
D gene: NA
V gene: TRBV7-7
CDR3 protein: CASSPSPTGNEQFF

clone size: few
D gene: NA
V gene: TRBV2
CDR3 protein: CASSSLETQYF

clone size: NA
D gene: NA
V gene: TRBV2
CDR3 protein: CATQTGINQPQHF

clone size: NA
D gene: NA
V gene: TRBV6-4
CDR3 protein: CASSGPSGSSYNEQFF

clone size: NA
D gene: TRBD2
V gene: TRBV5-1
CDR3 protein: CASSLRWTSGEYTDTQYF

clone size: NA
D gene: NA
V gene: TRBV5-1
CDR3 protein: CASSKGGFQETQYF

clone size: NA
D gene: NA
V gene: TRBV7-7
CDR3 protein: CASSLDRFTGELFF

clone size: NA
D gene: TRBD2
V gene: TRBV9
CDR3 protein: CASSKGALAGNEQFF

clone size: NA
D gene: NA
V gene: TRBV11-2
CDR3 protein: CASSLGRVDYGYTF

clone size: NA
D gene: NA
V gene: TRBV4-2
CDR3 protein: CASSQDGRRNSPLHF

clone size: NA
D gene: NA
V gene: TRBV6-5
CDR3 protein: CASSYSTGDQETQYF

clone size: NA
D gene: TRBD1
V gene: TRBV5-1
CDR3 protein: CASSPRTGLGEQYF

clone size: NA
D gene: NA
V gene: TRBV30
CDR3 protein: CAWSVSRGPLNNSPLHF

clone size: NA
D gene: TRBD2
V gene: TRBV7-8
CDR3 protein: CASSSPGGSTYEQYF

clone size: NA
D gene: NA
V gene: TRBV19
CDR3 protein: CASSIYPPGGRRQETQYF

clone size: NA
D gene: TRBD1
V gene: TRBV28
CDR3 protein: CASNPPGQGGTGELFF

clone size: NA
D gene: TRBD2
V gene: TRBV18
CDR3 protein: CASSPSGGSTDTQYF

clone size: few
D gene: TRBD2
V gene: TRBV14
CDR3 protein: CASSPYRLAGGFNEQFF

clone size: NA
D gene: TRBD2
V gene: TRBV11-2
CDR3 protein: CASSTRTGGSEQYF

clone size: NA
D gene: TRBD1
V gene: TRBV28
CDR3 protein: CASNLLTGGASGAYF

clone size: NA
D gene: TRBD1
V gene: TRBV6-5
CDR3 protein: CASSLNRGLEAFF

clone size: NA
D gene: NA
V gene: TRBV6-5
CDR3 protein: CASSYTLDMTDWYF

clone size: NA
D gene: NA
V gene: TRBV7-9
CDR3 protein: CASSFSSYNEQFF

clone size: NA
D gene: TRBD2
V gene: TRBV4-2
CDR3 protein: CASSQGILVASGGRPYEQYF

clone size: NA
D gene: NA
V gene: TRBV9
CDR3 protein: CASSPAGTDTQYF

clone size: NA
D gene: NA
V gene: TRBV19
CDR3 protein: CASSIGSLAKNIQYF

clone size: NA
D gene: NA
V gene: TRBV5-1
CDR3 protein: CASSFSNTEAFF

clone size: NA
D gene: TRBD1
V gene: TRBV5-4
CDR3 protein: CASSFGTGGAGANVLTF

clone size: once
D gene: TRBD1
V gene: TRBV19
CDR3 protein: CASSWETGGFSDSPLHF

clone size: NA
D gene: TRBD1
V gene: TRBV6-5
CDR3 protein: CASSYSTGGYTEAFF

clone size: few
D gene: TRBD2
V gene: TRBV5-6
CDR3 protein: CASTLWGGASYEQYF

clone size: few
D gene: NA
V gene: TRBV6-5
CDR3 protein: CASSSDSGLNQPQHF

clone size: NA
D gene: TRBD2
V gene: TRBV5-1
CDR3 protein: CASSTGTTSGGAETQYF

clone size: NA
D gene: NA
V gene: TRBV6-5
CDR3 protein: CASSYSLFTQGTEAFF

clone size: NA
D gene: NA
V gene: TRBV27
CDR3 protein: CASSDRSPYGYTF

clone size: once
D gene: NA
V gene: TRBV4-2
CDR3 protein: CASSQEGGAGYTEAFF

clone size: few
D gene: NA
V gene: TRBV14
CDR3 protein: CASSHRGNPYEQYF

clone size: few
D gene: TRBD1
V gene: TRBV9
CDR3 protein: CASSVGQGNSEAFF

clone size: NA
D gene: TRBD1
V gene: TRBV2
CDR3 protein: CASRLYRGGDQPQHF

clone size: NA
D gene: TRBD1
V gene: TRBV4-1
CDR3 protein: CASSQGGQATNEKLFF

clone size: NA
D gene: NA
V gene: TRBV5-1
CDR3 protein: CASSLRTVRANTEAFF

clone size: once
D gene: NA
V gene: TRBV19
CDR3 protein: CASSMEGTYNSPLHF

clone size: NA
D gene: NA
V gene: TRBV7-2
CDR3 protein: CASSPDSNYGYTF

clone size: NA
D gene: TRBD1
V gene: TRBV18
CDR3 protein: CASSSTGMDTEAFF

clone size: NA
D gene: NA
V gene: TRBV2
CDR3 protein: CASSARGAGGGDTQYF

clone size: NA
D gene: NA
V gene: TRBV4-1
CDR3 protein: CASSHLPSTDTQYF

clone size: NA
D gene: NA
V gene: TRBV4-3
CDR3 protein: CASSQGQGGETQYF

clone size: once
D gene: NA
V gene: TRBV6-5
CDR3 protein: CASSFSRGNQPQHF

clone size: NA
D gene: TRBD2
V gene: TRBV7-2
CDR3 protein: CASSRTLAGGGDTQYF

clone size: NA
D gene: TRBD1
V gene: TRBV10-2
CDR3 protein: CASSEQGGTLHF

clone size: NA
D gene: NA
V gene: TRBV7-2
CDR3 protein: CASSLGAGYSNQPQHF

clone size: NA
D gene: TRBD1
V gene: TRBV7-8
CDR3 protein: CASSRRAGQGAIISDGYTF